This TCR beta chain was retrieved from a study of cytomegalovirus exposure and HLA in healthy donors. Turning to this clone: Its matching antigen is unknown.

The repertoire was sequenced with immunoSEQ multiplex PCR; TCRdb's copy has only in-frame clones and lacks some. The sample yields roughly 130,000 clones, 70% to 90% seen once. Germline assignment: CDR1 MDHEN and CDR2 SYDVKM. With 5 bases removed from V and 4 bases from J, the gap between germline ends came to 12 bases. CDR3 size: 13 residues. General observations from the study: There were 150 to 200 TCR beta chains listed as cytomegalovirus-associated.

The clonotype was recovered from a man younger than 35 in good health and CMV-seronegative. The rearrangement joins TRBV28 to TRBJ2-7, with a tentative D call TRBD1 (5 bases). The sample consisted of PBMCs. The DNA of the CDR3 is TGTGCCAGCAGTCCGCCGACAGAGTACGAGCAGTACTTC. Residues: CASSPPTEYEQYF.